This T cell receptor beta chain was retrieved from a study of blood T cells in healthy people across ages. This CDR3 comprises 14 residues. Trimming removed 0 bases from V and 7 bases from J, with 9 bases in between. CDR1 and CDR2 from the germline V gene are SGHVS and FQNEAQ. Through a sample-barcoded 5' primer and a J-beta primer mix, a second PCR was run for roughly 6 to 12 cycles. Tagging of each cDNA molecule was performed by a template-switch adaptor with 12 random nucleotides. Every sample gave at least 3 million paired-end reads containing CDR3. TCRdb re-called the 5' RACE reads with MiXCR, one entry per CDR3 protein. This sample has 500,000 to 600,000 distinct CDR3 sequences; roughly a quarter occur once, and the top ten carry around 20%. This clonotype was detected a few times.

J is TRBJ1-4 and V is TRBV7-8; D may be TRBD1 (5 bases). What was sequenced was blood. This sequence was found in a woman aged 70-85 years in good health. In nucleotides, the CDR3 is TGTGCCAGCAGCTTAGCCAGGGCAGTTGAAAAACTGTTTTTT. It codes for CASSLARAVEKLFF.